This T cell receptor (beta chain) was obtained from a study of PD-1 blockade in classical Hodgkin lymphoma. Data came from immunoSEQ multiplex PCR; TCRdb stores just in-frame clones and leaves some out. Here the sample spans tens of thousands of clones, approximately 91% being singletons. Time point meaning: newly diagnosed, previously untreated cHL patient sample. The CDR3 has 13 residues. Trimming took 4 bases from V and 7 from J; bases not matched to a gene: 8. Germline assignment: CDR1 SQVTM and CDR2 ANQGSEA. General study results and limits: Repertoire differences have undefined causes, possibly disease activity or prior therapy.

About this clone itself: Its matching antigen is unknown.

The J gene is TRBJ2-7, the V gene TRBV29-1; 9 bases line up with TRBD1. Sequenced: peripheral blood mononuclear cells (PBMCs). The TCR originated in a human donor with classical Hodgkin lymphoma. CDR3 sequence: CSVGTGEDGEQYF. As DNA, the CDR3 is TGCAGCGTTGGGACAGGGGAGGATGGAGAGCAGTACTTC.